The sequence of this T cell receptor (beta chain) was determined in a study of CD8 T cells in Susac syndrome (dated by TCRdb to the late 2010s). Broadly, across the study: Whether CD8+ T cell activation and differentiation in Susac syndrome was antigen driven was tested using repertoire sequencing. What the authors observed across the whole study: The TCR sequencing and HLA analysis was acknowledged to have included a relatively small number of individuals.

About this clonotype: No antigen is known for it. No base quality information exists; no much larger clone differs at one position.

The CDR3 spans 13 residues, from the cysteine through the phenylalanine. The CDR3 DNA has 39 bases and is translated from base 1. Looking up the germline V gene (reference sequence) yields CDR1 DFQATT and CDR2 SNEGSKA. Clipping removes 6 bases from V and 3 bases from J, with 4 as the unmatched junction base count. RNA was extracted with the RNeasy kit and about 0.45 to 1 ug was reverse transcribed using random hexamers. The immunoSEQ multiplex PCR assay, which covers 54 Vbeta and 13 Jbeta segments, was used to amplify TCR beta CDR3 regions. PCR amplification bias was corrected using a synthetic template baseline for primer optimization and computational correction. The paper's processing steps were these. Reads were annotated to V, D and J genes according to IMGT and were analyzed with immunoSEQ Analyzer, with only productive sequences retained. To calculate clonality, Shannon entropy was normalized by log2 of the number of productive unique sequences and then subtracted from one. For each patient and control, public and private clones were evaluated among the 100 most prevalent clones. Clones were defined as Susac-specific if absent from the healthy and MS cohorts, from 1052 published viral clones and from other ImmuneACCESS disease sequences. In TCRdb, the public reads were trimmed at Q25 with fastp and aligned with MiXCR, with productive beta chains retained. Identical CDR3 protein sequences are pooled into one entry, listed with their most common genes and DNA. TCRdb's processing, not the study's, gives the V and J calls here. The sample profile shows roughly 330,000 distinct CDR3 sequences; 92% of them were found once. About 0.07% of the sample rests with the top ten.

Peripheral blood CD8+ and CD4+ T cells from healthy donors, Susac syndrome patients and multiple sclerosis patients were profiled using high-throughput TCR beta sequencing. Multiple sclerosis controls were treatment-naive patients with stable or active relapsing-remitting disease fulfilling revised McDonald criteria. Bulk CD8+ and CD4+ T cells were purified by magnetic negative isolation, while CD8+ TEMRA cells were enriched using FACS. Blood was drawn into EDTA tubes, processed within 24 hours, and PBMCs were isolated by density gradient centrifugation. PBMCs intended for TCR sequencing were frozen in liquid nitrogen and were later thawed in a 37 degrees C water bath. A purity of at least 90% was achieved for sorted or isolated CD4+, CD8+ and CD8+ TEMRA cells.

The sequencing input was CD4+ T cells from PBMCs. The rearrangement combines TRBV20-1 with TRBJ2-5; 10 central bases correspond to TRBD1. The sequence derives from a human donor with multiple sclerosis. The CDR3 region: CSATDRGKETQYF. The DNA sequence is TGCAGTGCAACGGACAGGGGGAAAGAGACCCAGTACTTC.